Listed here are 3 T cell receptor beta chains from one sample, sequenced in a study of T-cell memory formation after mild COVID-19. MiXCR, run by TCRdb on the 5' RACE reads, gives a single entry per CDR3 protein. This sample carries about 410,000 distinct CDR3 sequences, less than 25% of them seen once, and the ten largest clones take around 14%. Sequences were obtained from PBMCs or a T cell subset sorted from them (not recorded which). The receptors were sampled from an adult woman who had mild COVID-19 (a few samples of this study predate the infection). Cell type and time point are not known.

The V gene is TRBV3-1, the J gene TRBJ2-1, with 13 bases matching TRBD2. The CDR3 contains 16 residues. Trimming took 2 bases from V and 7 from J; bases not matched to a gene: 5. Germline CDR1 is LGHDT and CDR2 is YNNKEL (reference sequence). CDR3 sequence (DNA): TGTGCCAGCAGCCAACCGACTAGCGGGGGGCGGAATGAGCAGTTCTTC. Translating gives CASSQPTSGGRNEQFF.

This clonotype was recorded at least ten times. The V call is TRBV4-2, the J call TRBJ2-7; 12 bases fit TRBD1. Germline lookup yields CDR1 LGHNA and CDR2 YNFKEQ. The V segment lost 0 bases and the J segment 7 bases; nucleotides outside the gene matches: 4. The CDR3 loop spans 15 amino acids. The CDR3: CASSQEGQGAEEQYF. The DNA of the CDR3 is TGTGCCAGCAGCCAAGAGGGACAGGGGGCTGAGGAGCAGTACTTC.

Only a few counts were recorded for this clonotype. The chain employs TRBV25-1 and TRBJ1-2; possibly TRBD1 for D (6 bases). Germline loops: CDR1 MGHDK, CDR2 SYGVNS. V was shortened by 8 bases and J by 7 bases, with 14 bases between the two germline ends. This CDR3 is built from 12 residues. CDR3 protein: CASPGDRSGYTF. CDR3 nucleotides: TGTGCCAGCCCAGGGGATCGATCTGGCTACACCTTC.